The rows below give T cell receptor beta chains drawn from one sample of a study of T cells in Graves' hyperthyroidism and ophthalmopathy. MiXCR, run by TCRdb on the multiplex PCR reads, gives a single entry per CDR3 protein. The sample comprises under 400,000 distinct CDR3 sequences, around 23% of which are singletons, and 50% to 65% rests with the top ten. Sequenced sample: blood. These receptor sequences come from a woman in her fifties or sixties with Graves' hyperthyroidism. The CDR3 runs from the conserved cysteine through the conserved F or W. D genes are given only for firm matches. The size field is filled for only some rows; it gives once, few, many or a size class.

D gene: TRBD2
clone size: few
V gene: TRBV5-6
J gene: TRBJ2-1
CDR3 protein: CASSPRLAGVNEQFF
CDR3 DNA: TGTGCCAGCAGCCCCCGGCTAGCGGGAGTCAATGAGCAGTTCTTC

D gene: NA
clone size: many
V gene: TRBV20-1
J gene: TRBJ2-1
CDR3 protein: CSARTTTYYNEQFF
CDR3 DNA: TGCAGTGCTAGAACCACGACCTACTACAATGAGCAGTTCTTC

D gene: TRBD2
clone size: once
V gene: TRBV5-1
J gene: TRBJ2-3
CDR3 protein: CASSFRTSGNSYGTDTQYF
CDR3 DNA: TGCGCCAGCAGCTTTCGTACTAGCGGGAACTCTTATGGCACAGATACGCAGTATTTT

D gene: TRBD2
clone size: NA
V gene: TRBV7-8
J gene: TRBJ2-1
CDR3 protein: CASSLGASGGLEQFF
CDR3 DNA: TGTGCCAGCAGCTTAGGGGCTAGCGGGGGGCTAGAGCAGTTCTTC

D gene: NA
clone size: many
V gene: TRBV5-1
J gene: TRBJ2-7
CDR3 protein: CASSLGGRSYEQYF
CDR3 DNA: TGCGCCAGCAGCTTGGGTGGCAGATCCTACGAGCAGTACTTC

D gene: NA
clone size: few
V gene: TRBV6-1
J gene: TRBJ2-1
CDR3 protein: CASSLSQGIEQFF
CDR3 DNA: TGTGCCAGCAGCCTTTCTCAGGGGATTGAGCAGTTCTTC

D gene: TRBD1
clone size: NA
V gene: TRBV10-1
J gene: TRBJ2-4
CDR3 protein: CASSGDRGDIQYF
CDR3 DNA: TGCGCCAGCAGTGGGGACAGGGGGGACATTCAGTACTTC

D gene: NA
clone size: many
V gene: TRBV7-9
J gene: TRBJ2-3
CDR3 protein: CASSFLDTTDTQYF
CDR3 DNA: TGTGCCAGCAGCTTCCTCGATACCACAGATACGCAGTATTTT

D gene: TRBD1
clone size: NA
V gene: TRBV11-3
J gene: TRBJ1-6
CDR3 protein: CASSSGTGGPYNSPLHF
CDR3 DNA: TGTGCCAGCAGTTCCGGGACAGGGGGCCCCTATAATTCACCCCTCCACTTT

D gene: NA
clone size: NA
V gene: TRBV13
J gene: TRBJ2-3
CDR3 protein: CASSLGGRRVNTQYF
CDR3 DNA: TGTGCCAGCAGCTTAGGAGGACGGAGAGTTAATACGCAGTATTTT

D gene: NA
clone size: many
V gene: TRBV28
J gene: TRBJ2-1
CDR3 protein: CASSTSGANTYNEQFF
CDR3 DNA: TGTGCCAGCAGTACTTCAGGGGCTAACACTTACAATGAGCAGTTCTTC

D gene: NA
clone size: NA
V gene: TRBV5-1
J gene: TRBJ2-5
CDR3 protein: CASSLIIGEAQETQYF
CDR3 DNA: TGTGCCAGCAGCTTGATAATAGGAGAAGCCCAGGAGACCCAGTACTTC

D gene: NA
clone size: many
V gene: TRBV28
J gene: TRBJ1-1
CDR3 protein: CASSSTSNTEAFF
CDR3 DNA: TGTGCCAGCAGTTCGACAAGTAACACTGAAGCTTTCTTT

D gene: TRBD1
clone size: many
V gene: TRBV29-1
J gene: TRBJ2-1
CDR3 protein: CSARAGTAYNEQFF
CDR3 DNA: TGCAGCGCTCGCGCCGGGACAGCCTACAATGAGCAGTTCTTC

D gene: TRBD1
clone size: many
V gene: TRBV2
J gene: TRBJ1-5
CDR3 protein: CASTDGQGVGQPQHF
CDR3 DNA: TGTGCCAGCACAGATGGACAGGGCGTTGGGCAGCCCCAGCATTTT

D gene: NA
clone size: many
V gene: TRBV19
J gene: TRBJ1-2
CDR3 protein: CASSISGGRVGYTF
CDR3 DNA: TGTGCCAGTAGTATCTCGGGAGGCAGGGTCGGCTACACCTTC

D gene: NA
clone size: few
V gene: TRBV14
J gene: TRBJ1-1
CDR3 protein: CASSQGGIGTEAFF
CDR3 DNA: TGTGCCAGCAGCCAAGGAGGTATCGGCACTGAAGCTTTCTTT

D gene: TRBD2
clone size: many
V gene: TRBV7-9
J gene: TRBJ2-1
CDR3 protein: CASSSPSGRYSYNEQFF
CDR3 DNA: TGTGCCAGCAGCTCGCCTAGCGGGCGGTACTCCTACAATGAGCAGTTCTTC

D gene: NA
clone size: NA
V gene: TRBV2
J gene: TRBJ1-2
CDR3 protein: CASKERANYGYTF
CDR3 DNA: TGTGCCAGCAAGGAAAGAGCTAACTATGGCTACACCTTC

D gene: NA
clone size: many
V gene: TRBV28
J gene: TRBJ1-1
CDR3 protein: CASTPGFMNTEAFF
CDR3 DNA: TGTGCCAGCACCCCAGGGTTCATGAACACTGAAGCTTTCTTT

D gene: NA
clone size: NA
V gene: TRBV24-1
J gene: TRBJ1-1
CDR3 protein: CATRVTNTEAFF
CDR3 DNA: TGTGCCACCCGGGTAACTAACACTGAAGCTTTCTTT

D gene: NA
clone size: NA
V gene: TRBV30
J gene: TRBJ1-1
CDR3 protein: CAWSPTAFF
CDR3 DNA: TGTGCCTGGAGTCCAACAGCTTTCTTT

D gene: NA
clone size: many
V gene: TRBV6-1
J gene: TRBJ2-5
CDR3 protein: CASSESVGPRGEETQYF
CDR3 DNA: TGTGCCAGCAGTGAATCGGTAGGGCCGAGAGGGGAAGAGACCCAGTACTTC

D gene: NA
clone size: NA
V gene: TRBV10-3
J gene: TRBJ2-5
CDR3 protein: CAISAIKSVRGREETQYF
CDR3 DNA: TGTGCCATCAGTGCCATCAAGAGCGTTCGGGGGCGGGAAGAGACCCAGTACTTC

D gene: NA
clone size: many
V gene: TRBV28
J gene: TRBJ2-5
CDR3 protein: CASSLPGLGQETQYF
CDR3 DNA: TGTGCCAGCAGTTTACCAGGGCTGGGACAAGAGACCCAGTACTTC

D gene: NA
clone size: NA
V gene: TRBV7-6
J gene: TRBJ2-5
CDR3 protein: CASSHGPYQETQYF
CDR3 DNA: TGTGCCAGCAGTCATGGTCCATACCAAGAGACCCAGTACTTC

D gene: NA
clone size: few
V gene: TRBV12-3/TRBV12-4
J gene: TRBJ2-1
CDR3 protein: CASSFIGPTNEQFF
CDR3 DNA: TGTGCCAGCAGTTTCATCGGACCGACCAATGAGCAGTTCTTC

D gene: NA
clone size: many
V gene: TRBV4-1
J gene: TRBJ1-2
CDR3 protein: CASSQTGTHRNYGYTF
CDR3 DNA: TGCGCCAGCAGCCAGACCGGGACACACCGTAACTATGGCTACACCTTC

D gene: TRBD2
clone size: many
V gene: TRBV11-2
J gene: TRBJ2-5
CDR3 protein: CASSLGASGSLETQYF
CDR3 DNA: TGTGCCAGCAGCTTAGGAGCTAGCGGGAGTCTCGAGACCCAGTACTTC